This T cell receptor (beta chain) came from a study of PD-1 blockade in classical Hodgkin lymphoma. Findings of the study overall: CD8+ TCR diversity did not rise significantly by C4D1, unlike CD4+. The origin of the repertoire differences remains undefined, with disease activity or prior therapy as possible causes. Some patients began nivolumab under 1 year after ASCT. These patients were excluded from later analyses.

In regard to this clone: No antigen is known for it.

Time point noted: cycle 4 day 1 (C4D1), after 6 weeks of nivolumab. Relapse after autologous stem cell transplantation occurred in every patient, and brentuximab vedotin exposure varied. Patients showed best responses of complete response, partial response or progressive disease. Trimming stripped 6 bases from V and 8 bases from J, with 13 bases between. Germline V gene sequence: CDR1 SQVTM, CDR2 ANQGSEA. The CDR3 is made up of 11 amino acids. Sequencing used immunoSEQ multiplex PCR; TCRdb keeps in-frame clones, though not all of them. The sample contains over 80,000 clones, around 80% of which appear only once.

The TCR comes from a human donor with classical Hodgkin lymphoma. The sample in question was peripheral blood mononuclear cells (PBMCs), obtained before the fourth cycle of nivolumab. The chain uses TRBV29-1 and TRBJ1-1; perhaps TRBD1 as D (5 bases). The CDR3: CSVSHRWEAFF. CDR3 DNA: TGCAGCGTATCTCACAGGTGGGAAGCTTTCTTT. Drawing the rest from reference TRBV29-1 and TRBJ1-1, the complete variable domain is SAVISQKPSRDICQRGTSLTIQCQVDSQVTMMFWYRQQPGQSLTLIATANQGSEATYESGFVIDKFPISRPNLTFSTLTVSNMSPEDSSIYLCSVSHRWEAFFGQGTRLTVV.